These 7 T cell receptor beta chains share one sample of origin, sequenced in a study of tumor-infiltrating lymphocytes in primary liver carcinoma. Starting material for RNA and DNA co-extraction consisted of about 17-32 mg of unsorted bulk tissue. The investigators made TCR beta cDNA from about 500 ng total RNA, using a constant-region primer. Libraries of TCR beta came from three nested multiplex PCR rounds with slightly modified ARM-PCR. The first two PCR rounds used TRBV1-TRBV30 primers with a Cbeta primer, 10 cycles each. Via MiXCR, TCRdb re-called the multiplex PCR reads, giving one row per CDR3 protein. In the table there are 95,000 to 150,000 distinct CDR3 sequences, roughly 69% of which are singletons. The sequenced sample consisted of liver tumor tissue from sampling region 1. The subset: tumor region T1, superior pole. The receptors were sampled from a woman aged 60-75 years with primary liver carcinoma and hepatitis B virus infection.

This clonotype was observed a single time. A single base separates this from a much larger clone, so it may be a read error. The V gene is TRBV29-1, the J gene TRBJ1-2; D perhaps matches TRBD1 (6 bases). V was shortened by 7 bases and J by 4 bases, with 13 bases between the two germline ends. The CDR3 extends over 12 amino acids. Germline CDR1 is SQVTM and CDR2 is ANQGSEA. CDR3 nucleotide sequence: TGCAGCGCCTCTAACAGGGCCTATGGCTACACCTTC. Translating gives CSASNRAYGYTF.

Comment on this clonotype: A read error may be the cause here, since a much bigger clone is one base away. The chain couples TRBV5-1 to TRBJ2-3; 7 nucleotides match TRBD2. Germline V gene sequence: CDR1 SGHRS, CDR2 YFSETQ. The CDR3 runs 16 residues. CDR3 sequence reads: CASRLGGGGGTDTQYF. CDR3 in DNA: TGCGCCAGCAGATTGGGCGGGGGAGGCGGCACAGATACGCAGTATTTT.

Remarks on this clonotype: Possible read error: a much larger clone is one base away. The chain carries TRBV12-3 or TRBV12-4 and TRBJ1-6; D unresolved. The CDR3 is 14 residues long. V lost 3 bases and J 8 bases, leaving 11 bases between the germline ends. The CDR3 bases are TGTGCCAGCAGTTTGGGGAGACGGTATTCACCCCTCCACTTT. Protein product: CASSLGRRYSPLHF.

Remarks on this clonotype: At one boundary the junction diverges from the germline segment, which might be a read error. CDR3 sequence (DNA): TGCAGCGCCAGAGGGGTTTTGAACACTGGAGCTTTCTTT. Encoded protein: CSARGVLNTGAFF. V is TRBV29-1 and J is TRBJ1-1; maybe TRBD1 (5 bases). The CDR3 extends over 13 amino acids. Per germline, CDR1 SQVTM and CDR2 ANQGSEA. Using reference TRBV29-1 and TRBJ1-1 for the parts outside the CDR3, the full variable domain is SAVISQKPSRDICQRGTSLTIQCQVDSQVTMMFWYRQQPGQSLTLIATANQGSEATYESGFVIDKFPISRPNLTFSTLTVSNMSPEDSSIYLCSARGVLNTGAFFGQGTRLTVV.

The V gene is TRBV19, the J gene TRBJ1-4; D not resolved. In germline, CDR1 is LNHDA, CDR2 SQIVND (reference sequence). The V and J ends lost 2 bases and 8 bases respectively, with 9 bases between them. The CDR3 consists of 13 residues. CDR3 loop: CASSISGQEKLFF. The CDR3 DNA sequence: TGTGCCAGTAGTATATCCGGGCAGGAAAAACTGTTTTTT.

This clonotype was seen repeatedly, ten times or more. The V and J genes are TRBV29-1 and TRBJ2-7, with D possibly matching TRBD2 (5 bases). The CDR3 has 13 amino acids. Trimming took 3 bases from V and 1 from J, leaving 10 bases between them. CDR1 and CDR2 from the germline V gene are SQVTM and ANQGSEA. The CDR3 DNA follows: TGCAGCGTTGATAGAAGCGGATCCTACGAGCAGTACTTC. It translates to CSVDRSGSYEQYF.

This clonotype was counted many times. The V call is TRBV6-5, the J call TRBJ2-2; a weak D match, TRBD1 (5 bases). The CDR3 spans 15 residues. Germline CDR1 reads MNHEY; CDR2 reads SVGAGI. V was shortened by 6 bases and J by 0 bases, with 11 bases between the two germline ends. CDR3 protein: CASRLSGTNTGELFF. The CDR3 DNA reads TGTGCCAGCAGACTATCAGGGACGAACACCGGGGAGCTGTTTTTT.